Shown below are 5 T cell receptor beta chains from a single sample sequenced in a study of patients and donors after allogeneic stem cell transplantation. One entry per CDR3 protein results from TCRdb running MiXCR on the RT-PCR reads. The data contain 920,000 or so distinct CDR3 sequences, about 20% of them singletons. The specimen sequenced was blood, either unsorted or a sorted T cell fraction (not recorded which). These receptors originate from a human donor who was either an allogeneic HSCT recipient or a stem cell or donor lymphocyte infusion donor (not recorded which). It is not recorded whose cells these are; they may come from a transplant donor.

This clonotype has just a few counts. The CDR3 sequence is CASSFGGPSTGELFF. The CDR3 nucleotides read TGTGCCAGCAGTTTTGGGGGGCCTTCAACCGGGGAGCTGTTTTTT. This chain connects TRBV27 to TRBJ2-2; D is perhaps TRBD1 or TRBD2 (6 bases each). The CDR3 extends over 15 amino acids. The V gene's germline CDR1 is MNHEY and CDR2 SMNVEV (reference sequence). Trimming left V 3 bases short and J 5 bases short, with 13 bases between.

This clonotype was picked up one time. V is TRBV6-1 and J is TRBJ2-2, with 8 bases that match TRBD1. V trimming: 6 bases; J trimming: 4 bases; junction bases outside the gene matches: 10. CDR1 MNHNS and CDR2 SASEGT come from the germline V gene. The length of the CDR3 is 16 residues. CDR3 coding DNA: TGTGCCAGCAGGATGGACAGGGCATACGGCACCGGGGAGCTGTTTTTT. Translated: CASRMDRAYGTGELFF.

The V call is TRBV5-5, the J call TRBJ2-5, with TRBD1 matching 7 bases. Germline CDR1 is SGHKS and CDR2 is YYEKEE (reference sequence). The V segment lost 2 bases and the J segment 2 bases; nucleotides outside the gene matches: 6. CDR3 length: 15 amino acids. DNA for the CDR3: TGTGCCAGCAGCTTCCGTCCAGGGGGTCAAGAGACCCAGTACTTC. Translated, it gives CASSFRPGGQETQYF.

This clonotype was observed a few times. The V gene is TRBV27, the J gene TRBJ1-2; TRBD1 matches at 8 bases. In germline, CDR1 is MNHEY, CDR2 SMNVEV (reference sequence). Trimming cost V 5 bases and J 6 bases; bases outside gene matches: 8. CDR3 size: 14 residues. The CDR3 DNA sequence: TGTGCCAGCAGTCAACTGGACAGGGAGGATGGCTACACCTTC. Translation: CASSQLDREDGYTF.

The chain couples TRBV7-2 to TRBJ1-1, with TRBD1 matching over 7 bases. The germline V gene has CDR1 SGHTA and CDR2 FQGNSA. The V segment lost 2 bases and the J segment 7 bases; nucleotides outside the gene matches: 10. The CDR3 extends over 15 amino acids. The CDR3 sequence: CASSLRTGGVVEAFF. In nucleotides, the CDR3 is TGTGCCAGCAGCTTACGGACAGGTGGGGTTGTTGAAGCTTTCTTT.